A selection of T cell receptor beta chains follows, all from one sample in a study of blood T cells in healthy people across ages. TCRdb reanalysed the 5' RACE reads using MiXCR and keeps one entry per CDR3 protein. This table has about 730,000 distinct CDR3 sequences, roughly two fifths appearing once. The specimen was blood. The receptors stem from an older woman in good health. The CDR3 runs from the conserved cysteine through the conserved F or W. A D gene is named only where the DNA matches it firmly. The size field is filled for only some rows; it gives once, few, many or a size class.

V gene,J gene,clone size,D gene,CDR3 DNA,CDR3 protein
TRBV18,TRBJ1-4,NA,TRBD1,TGTGCCAGCTCACCGTACGGGACAGGGGTTGAAAAACTGTTTTTT,CASSPYGTGVEKLFF
TRBV5-1,TRBJ2-3,NA,TRBD1,TGCGCCAGCGGGGGACAGGAGATTAGCACAGATACGCAGTATTTT,CASGGQEISTDTQYF
TRBV7-8,TRBJ1-4,NA,NA,TGTGCCAGCAGGCGGGACTTGCGACATGAAAAACTGTTTTTT,CASRRDLRHEKLFF
TRBV10-3,TRBJ2-3,NA,TRBD2,TGTGCCATCAGTGACCAAGCGGGAGACCCCGGCACAGATACGCAGTATTTT,CAISDQAGDPGTDTQYF
TRBV20-1,TRBJ1-4,few,NA,TGCAGTGCCACACAACCGGACGAAAAACTGTTTTTT,CSATQPDEKLFF
TRBV28,TRBJ2-7,NA,TRBD1,TGTGCCAGCAGGGGGGCAGGGGGTAACTCCTACGAGCAGTACTTC,CASRGAGGNSYEQYF
TRBV30,TRBJ2-1,NA,NA,TGTGCCTGGAGGGAGCTGCGGGGCTCCTACAATGAGCAGTTCTTC,CAWRELRGSYNEQFF
TRBV11-2,TRBJ1-2,NA,TRBD1,TGTGCCAGCAGCTTAGAGTGGGGACAGAACTATGGCTACACCTTC,CASSLEWGQNYGYTF
TRBV7-3,TRBJ2-5,NA,NA,TGTGCCAGCAGCTTACAGGGTGGCATAAATGTGGAGACCCAGTACTTC,CASSLQGGINVETQYF
TRBV11-1,TRBJ2-1,NA,NA,TGTGCCAGCAGCCAGAGAAGTACAGGGCTGGTTTATGAGCAGTTCTTC,CASSQRSTGLVYEQFF
TRBV9,TRBJ2-4,NA,TRBD2,TGTGCCAGCAGCTCGGGACTAGAATTAACCAAAAACATTCAGTACTTC,CASSSGLELTKNIQYF
TRBV6-6,TRBJ2-3,many,NA,TGTGCCTGCCAGGGGCGCCGCACAGATACGCAGTATTTT,CACQGRRTDTQYF
TRBV20-1,TRBJ2-3,few,TRBD2,TGCAGTGCTAGGTTGGCGGGAGCTCCAGATACGCAGTATTTT,CSARLAGAPDTQYF
TRBV7-2,TRBJ2-7,NA,TRBD1,TGTGCCAGTACTACCCGGGACAGAGTCTACGAGCAGTACTTC,CASTTRDRVYEQYF
TRBV10-2,TRBJ2-5,NA,TRBD2,TGCGCCGGCAGTGAGCCGACTAGCGGGAGGTTCGGAAAGACCCAGTACTTC,CAGSEPTSGRFGKTQYF
TRBV28,TRBJ2-3,NA,TRBD1,TGTGCCAGCAGTTTTCTTGTAGTTGACAGGGGGCTCACAGATACGCAGTATTTT,CASSFLVVDRGLTDTQYF
TRBV4-3,TRBJ2-5,NA,NA,TGCGCCAGCAGCCAAGAGCCCGGGTTTACACAAGAGACCCAGTACTTC,CASSQEPGFTQETQYF
TRBV7-9,TRBJ2-3,NA,NA,TGTGCCAGCAGCTCCCCTACCGGGACTAGCACAGATACGCAGTATTTT,CASSSPTGTSTDTQYF
TRBV20-1,TRBJ1-2,few,NA,TGCAGTGCCGCTTTCCAGGGAAGCTATGGCTACACCTTC,CSAAFQGSYGYTF
TRBV29-1,TRBJ1-2,few,NA,TGCAGCGGTGACAGGTACGACTCGGACTATGGCTACACCTTC,CSGDRYDSDYGYTF
TRBV4-2,TRBJ2-3,NA,TRBD2,TGTGCCAGCAGCCAAGAACTAACGGGAGGGACAGATACGCAGTATTTT,CASSQELTGGTDTQYF
TRBV30,TRBJ2-5,few,NA,TGTGCCTGGTCAACCGTCCGAGAGACCCAGTACTTC,CAWSTVRETQYF
TRBV20-1,TRBJ2-5,few,TRBD2,TGCAGTGCTATAGCGGGCCAAGAGACCCAGTACTTC,CSAIAGQETQYF
TRBV7-8,TRBJ2-1,few,TRBD1,TGTGCCTCGAGGGGGCTGTCGAGCTCCTACAATGAGCAGTTCTTC,CASRGLSSSYNEQFF
TRBV21-1,TRBJ2-1,few,NA,TGTGCCAGCAGCAAAAATTGGGGGACTCGTCACCCCAATGAGCAGTTCTTC,CASSKNWGTRHPNEQFF
TRBV9,TRBJ2-1,NA,NA,TGTGCCAGCAGCGGAGGCGAAGTCTACAATGAGCAGTTCTTC,CASSGGEVYNEQFF
TRBV9,TRBJ2-7,few,NA,TGTGCCAGCAGCCCCGTTCCTCAAGGTGCCGAGCAGTACTTC,CASSPVPQGAEQYF
TRBV12-5,TRBJ2-3,NA,TRBD1,TGTGCTAGTGGCCGAGGACAGGGGTTGGCAGATACGCAGTATTTT,CASGRGQGLADTQYF
TRBV29-1,TRBJ1-2,many,NA,TGCAGCGCCCTCCATTCCTATGGCTACACCTTC,CSALHSYGYTF
TRBV29-1,TRBJ2-1,few,NA,TGCAGCGTAGTACCAAGGGCCGTAACCTACAATGAGCAGTTCTTC,CSVVPRAVTYNEQFF
TRBV2,TRBJ2-1,NA,TRBD2,TGTGCCAGCAGTGAAAGACTAGCGGGAGGATTCGGTGAGCAGTTCTTC,CASSERLAGGFGEQFF
TRBV5-1,TRBJ2-3,NA,TRBD2,TGCGCCAGCAGCTTGGGATCCCTAGCGGGAGTGACGACAGATACGCAGTATTTT,CASSLGSLAGVTTDTQYF
TRBV7-2,TRBJ2-1,NA,TRBD2,TGTGCCAGCAGCTTAGGGACTAGAAATGAGCAGTTCTTC,CASSLGTRNEQFF
TRBV5-1,TRBJ2-7,NA,TRBD1,TGCGCCAGCAGCTTAGTGACAGGGATAGATGAGCAGTACTTC,CASSLVTGIDEQYF
TRBV2,TRBJ2-7,few,NA,TGTGCCAGCAGGAGGGACGGGGATTACGAGCAGTACTTC,CASRRDGDYEQYF
TRBV4-3,TRBJ1-4,NA,TRBD1,TGCGCCAGCAGCCAAGAGCAGGGGGGAGAAAAACTGTTTTTT,CASSQEQGGEKLFF
TRBV7-6,TRBJ2-7,NA,TRBD1,TGTGCCAGCAGCGAGGACAGGGGCCACTACGAGCAGTACTTC,CASSEDRGHYEQYF
TRBV6-6,TRBJ2-6,NA,NA,TGTGCCAGCATAGCAGGGGGGGCCAACGTCCTGACTTTC,CASIAGGANVLTF
TRBV5-5,TRBJ2-7,few,NA,TGTGCCAGCAGCTTGGGGTTTCCAGGGCGGGAGCAGTACTTC,CASSLGFPGREQYF
TRBV12-3/TRBV12-4,TRBJ2-3,NA,NA,TGTGCCAGCAGTTCCCTCCGCGCAGGGGACCTGGCAGATACGCAGTATTTT,CASSSLRAGDLADTQYF
TRBV3-1,TRBJ2-1,few,NA,TGTGCCAGCAGCCAGGCCGAGGTGGAGCAGTTCTTC,CASSQAEVEQFF
TRBV6-1,TRBJ2-1,NA,NA,TGTGCCAGCAGCAATTACCTCGGGGAGCAGTTCTTC,CASSNYLGEQFF
TRBV20-1,TRBJ2-7,NA,NA,TGCAGTGCTAGGCCCGGGGGCGGGGGCCCCTACGAGCAGTACTTC,CSARPGGGGPYEQYF
TRBV20-1,TRBJ2-7,few,NA,TGCAGTGCTCCTACGGCCCTTGGGACCTACGAGCAGTACTTC,CSAPTALGTYEQYF
TRBV29-1,TRBJ2-7,many,NA,TGCAGCGTTGTCCTTGAGGGGGGACAGCGGCTCTTGTACTTC,CSVVLEGGQRLLYF
TRBV4-1,TRBJ2-3,NA,TRBD2,TGCGCCAGCAGCCAAGGCGGGACTAGCGGGGGGACCACAGATACGCAGTATTTT,CASSQGGTSGGTTDTQYF
TRBV6-2/TRBV6-3,TRBJ2-1,once,NA,TGTGCCAGCAGCCGGCCAGCAGCGGCCCGAGATCCCAATGAGCAGTTCTTC,CASSRPAAARDPNEQFF
TRBV20-1,TRBJ1-6,NA,TRBD1,TGCAGTGCTAGAGATCAGTCGGGGAGGGCAGGGGGCAATAATTCACCCCTCCACTTT,CSARDQSGRAGGNNSPLHF
TRBV20-1,TRBJ2-1,few,TRBD2,TGCAGTGCTAGAGTGGTAGCGGGAGGTTCCTACAATGAGCAGTTCTTC,CSARVVAGGSYNEQFF
TRBV20-1,TRBJ1-1,NA,TRBD1,TGCAGTGCCGCCCAGGGGGACACTGAAGCTTTCTTT,CSAAQGDTEAFF
TRBV20-1,TRBJ2-7,few,TRBD1,TGCAGTGCTAGGGGACAGGGGGTCGAATACGAGCAGTACTTC,CSARGQGVEYEQYF
TRBV18,TRBJ2-5,few,TRBD2,TGTGCCAGCTCACCACCGAACAGACTAGCGGAAGAGACCCAGTACTTC,CASSPPNRLAEETQYF